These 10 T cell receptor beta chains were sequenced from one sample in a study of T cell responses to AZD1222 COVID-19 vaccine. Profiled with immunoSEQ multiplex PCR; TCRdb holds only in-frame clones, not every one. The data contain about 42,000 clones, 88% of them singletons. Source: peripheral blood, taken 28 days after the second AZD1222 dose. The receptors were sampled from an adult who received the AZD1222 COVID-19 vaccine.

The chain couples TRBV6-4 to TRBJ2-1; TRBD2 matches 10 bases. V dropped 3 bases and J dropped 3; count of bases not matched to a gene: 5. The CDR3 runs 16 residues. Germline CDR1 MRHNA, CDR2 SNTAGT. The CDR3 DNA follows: TGTGCCAGCAGTGAACTAGCGGGGTCCCACTACAATGAGCAGTTCTTC. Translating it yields CASSELAGSHYNEQFF.

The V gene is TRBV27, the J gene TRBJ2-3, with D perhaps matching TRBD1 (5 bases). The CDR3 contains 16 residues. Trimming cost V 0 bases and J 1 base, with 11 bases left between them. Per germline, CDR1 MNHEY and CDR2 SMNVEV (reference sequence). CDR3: CASSLSSTGGTDTQYF. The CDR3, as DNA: TGTGCCAGCAGTTTATCGAGCACAGGCGGCACAGATACGCAGTATTTT.

The CDR3 protein is CATKNIAGGPYNEQFF. In DNA form, the CDR3 reads TGTGCCACAAAAAACATAGCGGGAGGGCCTTACAATGAGCAGTTCTTC. The J gene is TRBJ2-1, the V gene TRBV18; 11 bases agree with TRBD2. Germline CDR1 and CDR2: KGHSH and LQKENI. The CDR3 has 16 amino acids. After removal of 10 bases from V and 4 bases from J, the junction contained 12 bases not matched to a gene.

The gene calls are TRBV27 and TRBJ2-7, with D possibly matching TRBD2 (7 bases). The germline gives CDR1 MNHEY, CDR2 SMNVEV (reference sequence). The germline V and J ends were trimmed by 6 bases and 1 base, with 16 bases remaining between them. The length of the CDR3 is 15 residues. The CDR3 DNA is TGTGCCAGCAGCCGAGGGGGGGCAGTGTCCTACGAGCAGTACTTC. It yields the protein CASSRGGAVSYEQYF.

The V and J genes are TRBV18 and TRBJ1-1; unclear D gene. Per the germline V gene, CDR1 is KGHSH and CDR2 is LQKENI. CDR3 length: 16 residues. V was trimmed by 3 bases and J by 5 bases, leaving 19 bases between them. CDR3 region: CASSPYQREGGTEAFF. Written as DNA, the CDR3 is TGTGCCAGCTCACCCTACCAGCGTGAGGGAGGGACTGAAGCTTTCTTT.

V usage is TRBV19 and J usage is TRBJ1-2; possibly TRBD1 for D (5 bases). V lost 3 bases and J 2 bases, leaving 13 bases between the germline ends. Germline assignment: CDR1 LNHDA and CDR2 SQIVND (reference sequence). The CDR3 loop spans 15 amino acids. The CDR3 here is CASSIGHTPNYGYTF. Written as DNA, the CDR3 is TGTGCCAGTAGTATTGGACATACTCCCAACTATGGCTACACCTTC.

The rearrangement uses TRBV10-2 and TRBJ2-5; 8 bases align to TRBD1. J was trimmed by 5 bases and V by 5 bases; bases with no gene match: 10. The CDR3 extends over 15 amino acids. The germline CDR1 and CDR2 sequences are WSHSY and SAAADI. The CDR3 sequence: CASSTDRVGMETQYF. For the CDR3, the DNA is TGCGCCAGCAGTACGGACAGGGTAGGGATGGAGACCCAGTACTTC.

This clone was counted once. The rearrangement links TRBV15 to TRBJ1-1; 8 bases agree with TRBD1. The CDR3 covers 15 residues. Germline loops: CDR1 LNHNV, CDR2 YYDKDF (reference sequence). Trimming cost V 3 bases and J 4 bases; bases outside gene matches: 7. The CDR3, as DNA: TGTGCCACCAGCAGCGGACAGGGCTTCGGCACTGAAGCTTTCTTT. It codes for CATSSGQGFGTEAFF.

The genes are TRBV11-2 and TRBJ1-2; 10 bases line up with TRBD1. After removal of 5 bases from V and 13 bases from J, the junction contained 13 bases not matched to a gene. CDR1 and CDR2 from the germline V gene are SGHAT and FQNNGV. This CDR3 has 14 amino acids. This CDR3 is CASSLRDRGKGSTF. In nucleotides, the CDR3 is TGTGCCAGCAGCCTCCGGGACAGGGGCAAGGGAAGCACCTTC.

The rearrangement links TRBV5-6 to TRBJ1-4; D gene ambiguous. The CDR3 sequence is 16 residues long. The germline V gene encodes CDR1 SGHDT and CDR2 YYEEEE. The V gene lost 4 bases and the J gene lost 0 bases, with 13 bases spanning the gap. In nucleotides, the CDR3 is TGTGCCAGCAGCCGAAGGTCAGCTTCAACTAATGAAAAACTGTTTTTT. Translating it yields CASSRRSASTNEKLFF.